This T cell receptor beta chain was retrieved from a study of identifying expanded T cells in peripheral blood. Points from the study as a whole: About 1.2 clones differed between technical replicates, versus approximately 16 and 19 over time. Across healthy donors, higher total template counts meant significantly greater roughly 2-week count variance.

On this clone itself: The target antigen is unknown.

The V end was cut by 0 bases, the J end by 7 bases, with 3 bases between. The CDR3 totals 12 residues. Germline V gene lookup returns CDR1 SGHVS and CDR2 FNYEAQ. During the collection period, no donor immune events like infections were recorded. TCRdb keeps only in-frame clones here, not all; method: immunoSEQ multiplex PCR. The data hold 100,000 to 150,000 clones, with around four fifths observed a single time. The sequence came from a person between 18 and 75 years old in good health. The sample comprised blood. The chain joins TRBV7-6 to TRBJ2-2; unclear D gene. Here the CDR3 reads CASSLAVGELFF. The CDR3, as DNA: TGTGCCAGCAGCTTAGCGGTCGGGGAGCTGTTTTTT.